A selection of T cell receptor beta chains follows, all from one sample in a study of graft-versus-host responses after intestinal transplantation. The method was immunoSEQ multiplex PCR; TCRdb's version includes in-frame clones alone and lacks a portion of them. The sample contains about 2,200 clones, around 35% of which appear only once. The source was alloreactive CD8+ T cells from a mixed lymphocyte reaction culture, collected before transplantation. These receptors originate from a human patient who was an organ donor for intestinal transplantation. Each CDR3 is given with its conserved first and last residue. D genes are given only for firm matches. Clone size is shown for a subset of rows, as once, few, many or a class of expanded clone.

cdr3_aa: CASSLGAGNTEAFF
cdr3_nt: TGCGCCAGCAGCTTGGGTGCGGGGAACACTGAAGCTTTCTTT
cdr3_length: 14
v_call: TRBV5-1
j_call: TRBJ1-1
clone_size: once
d_call: NA

cdr3_aa: CASSLGSSYEQYF
cdr3_nt: TGTGCCAGCAGCTTGGGCAGCTCCTACGAGCAGTACTTC
cdr3_length: 13
v_call: TRBV11-2
j_call: TRBJ2-7
clone_size: NA
d_call: NA

cdr3_aa: CASSLARTGGWYEQYF
cdr3_nt: TGTGCCAGCAGCTTAGCGAGGACAGGGGGTTGGTACGAGCAGTACTTC
cdr3_length: 16
v_call: TRBV7-8
j_call: TRBJ2-7
clone_size: NA
d_call: TRBD1

cdr3_aa: CASSYSMSGSNYGYTF
cdr3_nt: TGTGCCAGCAGTTACTCGATGTCAGGGTCTAACTATGGCTACACCTTC
cdr3_length: 16
v_call: TRBV6-5
j_call: TRBJ1-2
clone_size: NA
d_call: NA

cdr3_aa: CASSLSGGGTDTQYF
cdr3_nt: TGCGCCAGCAGCCTCTCAGGGGGGGGCACAGATACGCAGTATTTT
cdr3_length: 15
v_call: TRBV4-1
j_call: TRBJ2-3
clone_size: NA
d_call: NA

cdr3_aa: CASSLSAGGNTIYF
cdr3_nt: TGTGCCAGCAGTTTATCGGCAGGGGGAAACACCATATATTTT
cdr3_length: 14
v_call: TRBV27
j_call: TRBJ1-3
clone_size: NA
d_call: NA

cdr3_aa: CASSYSDSPLHF
cdr3_nt: TGTGCCAGCAGTTACTCCGATTCACCCCTCCACTTT
cdr3_length: 12
v_call: TRBV6-6
j_call: TRBJ1-6
clone_size: few
d_call: NA

cdr3_aa: CASSFDRGLYEQYF
cdr3_nt: TGTGCCAGCAGCTTTGACAGGGGGCTTTACGAGCAGTACTTC
cdr3_length: 14
v_call: TRBV5-4
j_call: TRBJ2-7
clone_size: few
d_call: TRBD1

cdr3_aa: CASSRHSDRAEQYF
cdr3_nt: TGCGCCAGCAGCCGCCACTCAGACAGGGCCGAGCAGTACTTC
cdr3_length: 14
v_call: TRBV4-3
j_call: TRBJ2-7
clone_size: NA
d_call: TRBD1

cdr3_aa: CASCWRGTLDTQYF
cdr3_nt: TGTGCCAGCTGCTGGCGGGGGACACTGGATACGCAGTATTTT
cdr3_length: 14
v_call: TRBV28
j_call: TRBJ2-3
clone_size: NA
d_call: NA

cdr3_aa: CASRTGTASYEQYF
cdr3_nt: TGTGCCAGTAGGACCGGGACAGCATCCTACGAGCAGTACTTC
cdr3_length: 14
v_call: TRBV19
j_call: TRBJ2-7
clone_size: NA
d_call: TRBD1

cdr3_aa: CASSFSEDGIYGYTF
cdr3_nt: TGTGCCAGCAGTTTCTCCGAGGACGGAATCTATGGCTACACCTTC
cdr3_length: 15
v_call: TRBV27
j_call: TRBJ1-2
clone_size: once
d_call: NA

cdr3_aa: CASSTGDTTDTQYF
cdr3_nt: TGTGCCAGCAGCACAGGGGATACCACAGATACGCAGTATTTT
cdr3_length: 14
v_call: TRBV9
j_call: TRBJ2-3
clone_size: NA
d_call: TRBD1

cdr3_aa: CASSHGLASYNEQFF
cdr3_nt: TGTGCCAGCAGCCACGGACTAGCATCATACAATGAGCAGTTCTTC
cdr3_length: 15
v_call: TRBV7-9
j_call: TRBJ2-1
clone_size: large
d_call: TRBD2

cdr3_aa: CASSARSGGGYGYTF
cdr3_nt: TGTGCCAGCAGTGCCCGGTCGGGGGGGGGCTATGGCTACACCTTC
cdr3_length: 15
v_call: TRBV27
j_call: TRBJ1-2
clone_size: NA
d_call: NA

cdr3_aa: CASSPLVGTTAYEQYF
cdr3_nt: TGTGCCAGCAGCCCCCTTGTTGGTACGACCGCCTACGAGCAGTACTTC
cdr3_length: 16
v_call: TRBV5-8
j_call: TRBJ2-7
clone_size: few
d_call: NA

cdr3_aa: CASSMTNTGELFF
cdr3_nt: TGTGCCAGCAGTATGACGAACACCGGGGAGCTGTTTTTT
cdr3_length: 13
v_call: TRBV9
j_call: TRBJ2-2
clone_size: NA
d_call: NA

cdr3_aa: CASSFVGLAEQYF
cdr3_nt: TGTGCCAGCAGCTTCGTGGGACTAGCTGAGCAGTACTTC
cdr3_length: 13
v_call: TRBV7-7
j_call: TRBJ2-7
clone_size: few
d_call: TRBD2

cdr3_aa: CASSYTGTLYEQYF
cdr3_nt: TGCGCCAGCAGCTATACCGGGACACTATACGAGCAGTACTTC
cdr3_length: 14
v_call: TRBV5-1
j_call: TRBJ2-7
clone_size: NA
d_call: NA

cdr3_aa: CASSLETRGNTEAFF
cdr3_nt: TGTGCCAGCAGCCTTGAGACCCGGGGTAACACTGAAGCTTTCTTT
cdr3_length: 15
v_call: TRBV6-1
j_call: TRBJ1-1
clone_size: few
d_call: NA

cdr3_aa: CASSLGHSYEQYF
cdr3_nt: TGTGCCAGCAGTTTAGGACACTCCTACGAGCAGTACTTC
cdr3_length: 13
v_call: TRBV6-5
j_call: TRBJ2-7
clone_size: few
d_call: NA

cdr3_aa: CATSRDGHFYEQYF
cdr3_nt: TGTGCCACCAGCAGAGATGGGCACTTCTACGAGCAGTACTTC
cdr3_length: 14
v_call: TRBV15
j_call: TRBJ2-7
clone_size: NA
d_call: NA

cdr3_aa: CASSLVGGAGELFF
cdr3_nt: TGTGCCAGCAGCTTAGTGGGGGGAGCCGGGGAGCTGTTTTTT
cdr3_length: 14
v_call: TRBV7-6
j_call: TRBJ2-2
clone_size: few
d_call: NA

cdr3_aa: CASSYGQGINQPQHF
cdr3_nt: TGTGCCAGCAGTTACGGACAGGGCATAAATCAGCCCCAGCATTTT
cdr3_length: 15
v_call: TRBV6-5
j_call: TRBJ1-5
clone_size: NA
d_call: TRBD1

cdr3_aa: CASSPTKIYNKRGEVDTQYF
cdr3_nt: TGCGCCAGCAGCCCCACCAAGATCTACAACAAGCGGGGGGAAGTAGATACGCAGTATTTT
cdr3_length: 20
v_call: TRBV4-1
j_call: TRBJ2-3
clone_size: NA
d_call: TRBD2

cdr3_aa: CAWSAVSLTGELFF
cdr3_nt: TGTGCCTGGAGTGCAGTCAGTCTTACCGGGGAGCTGTTTTTT
cdr3_length: 14
v_call: TRBV30
j_call: TRBJ2-2
clone_size: NA
d_call: NA

cdr3_aa: CASTFSGLGSYEQYF
cdr3_nt: TGTGCCAGCACCTTTTCAGGGTTAGGTTCCTACGAGCAGTACTTC
cdr3_length: 15
v_call: TRBV6-6
j_call: TRBJ2-7
clone_size: NA
d_call: NA